Included here is one T cell receptor beta chain sequence, with context. The data belong to a study of blood T cell repertoires in COVID-19. Trimming at V came to 2 bases and at J to 12 bases, leaving 2 bases not matched to a gene. From germline, CDR1 is WNHNN and CDR2 SYGVQD (reference sequence). The CDR3 totals 12 residues. Libraries were prepared by immunoSEQ multiplex PCR; TCRdb keeps only in-frame clonotypes and omits some of them. The data contain some 220,000 clones, around 91% of them singletons. Sequenced sample: PBMCs or T cells enriched from blood (not recorded which). The sequence came from a woman aged 18-29 years in a cohort exposed to, infected with or recovered from COVID-19 (not recorded which). The chain has TRBV10-1 and TRBJ2-1; 9 positions match TRBD1. CDR3 in DNA: TGCGCCAGCAGTGAGCCGGGACAGGGGCAGTTCTTC. This gives the protein CASSEPGQGQFF.